The sequence of this T cell receptor (beta chain) was determined in a study of blood T cell repertoires in COVID-19. Overall study context: Some COVID-19 samples were acute and others convalescent; all came from the United States, Italy and Spain.

Germline CDR1 reads PRHDT; CDR2 reads FYEKMQ (reference sequence). This CDR3 contains 12 residues. Trimming removed 5 bases at V and 1 base at J, with 5 bases between. Sequenced by immunoSEQ multiplex PCR; TCRdb stores in-frame clones only, minus some. Of under 150,000 clones listed, around 81% are singletons. This chain links TRBV13 with TRBJ2-5, with D uncertain. This TCR derives from a woman between 50 and 59 years old with acute or convalescent COVID-19. The sample taken for sequencing was peripheral blood. Here the CDR3 DNA reads TGTGCCAGCAGCCGAGCCCAAGAGACCCAGTACTTC. Protein: CASSRAQETQYF.